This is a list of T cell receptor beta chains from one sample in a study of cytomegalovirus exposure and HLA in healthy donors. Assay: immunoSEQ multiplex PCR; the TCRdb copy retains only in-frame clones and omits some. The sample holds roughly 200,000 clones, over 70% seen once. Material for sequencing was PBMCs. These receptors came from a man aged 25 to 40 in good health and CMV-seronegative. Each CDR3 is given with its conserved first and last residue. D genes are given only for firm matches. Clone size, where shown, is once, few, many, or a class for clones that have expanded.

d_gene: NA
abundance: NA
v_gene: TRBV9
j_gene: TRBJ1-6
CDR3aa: CASSVGQDHYNSPLHF
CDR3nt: TGTGCCAGCAGCGTAGGACAGGATCACTATAATTCACCCCTCCACTTT

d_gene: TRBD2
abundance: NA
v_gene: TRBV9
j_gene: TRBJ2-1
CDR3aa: CASSVGSSGGYNEQFF
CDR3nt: TGTGCCAGCAGCGTAGGGAGTAGCGGGGGATACAATGAGCAGTTCTTC

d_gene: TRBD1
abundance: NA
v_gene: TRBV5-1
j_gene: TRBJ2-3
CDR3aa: CASSSGTGVDTQYF
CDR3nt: TGCGCCAGCAGTTCCGGGACAGGGGTGGATACGCAGTATTTT

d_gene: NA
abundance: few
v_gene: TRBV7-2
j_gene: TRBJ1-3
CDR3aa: CASSLKNGPRAGNTIYF
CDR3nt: TGTGCCAGCAGCTTAAAGAACGGGCCCAGGGCTGGAAACACCATATATTTT

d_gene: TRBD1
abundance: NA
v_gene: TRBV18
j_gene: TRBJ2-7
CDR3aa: CASSPTGVEYEQYF
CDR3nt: TGTGCCAGCTCACCCACAGGGGTCGAGTACGAGCAGTACTTC

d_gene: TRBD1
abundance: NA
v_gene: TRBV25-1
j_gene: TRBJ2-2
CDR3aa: CASSVGTETVTGELFF
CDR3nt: TGTGCCAGCAGTGTTGGGACAGAGACCGTAACCGGGGAGCTGTTTTTT

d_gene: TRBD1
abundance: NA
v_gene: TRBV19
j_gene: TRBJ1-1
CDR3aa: CASNSRTGPNTEAFF
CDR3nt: TGTGCCAGTAACTCCAGGACAGGGCCGAACACTGAAGCTTTCTTT

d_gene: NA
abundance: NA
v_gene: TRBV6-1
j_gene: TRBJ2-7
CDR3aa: CASNLAGYEQYF
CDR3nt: TGTGCCAGCAATCTGGCGGGATACGAGCAGTACTTC

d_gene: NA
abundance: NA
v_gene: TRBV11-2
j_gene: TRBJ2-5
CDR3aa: CASSFAPPQGPSGTQYF
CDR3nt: TGTGCCAGCAGCTTCGCTCCACCACAGGGCCCCTCGGGGACCCAGTACTTC

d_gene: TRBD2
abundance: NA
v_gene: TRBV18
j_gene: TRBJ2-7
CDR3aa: CASSPPTGVRGARSYEQYF
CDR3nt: TGTGCCAGCTCACCACCGACGGGAGTGCGGGGGGCTCGTTCCTACGAGCAGTACTTC

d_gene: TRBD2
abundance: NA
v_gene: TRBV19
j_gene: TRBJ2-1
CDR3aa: CASSKPAGGLYEQFF
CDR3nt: TGTGCCAGTAGTAAGCCCGCGGGGGGGCTCTATGAGCAGTTCTTC

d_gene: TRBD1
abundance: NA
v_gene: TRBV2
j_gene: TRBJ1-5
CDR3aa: CASTGGGGNQPQHF
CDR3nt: TGTGCCAGCACAGGGGGCGGTGGCAATCAGCCCCAGCATTTT

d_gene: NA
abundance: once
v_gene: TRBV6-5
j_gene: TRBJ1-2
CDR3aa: CASSRVANYGYTF
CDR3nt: TGTGCCAGCAGTCGCGTAGCTAACTATGGCTACACCTTC

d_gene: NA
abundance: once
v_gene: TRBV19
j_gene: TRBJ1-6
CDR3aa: CASRGGSIGPLHF
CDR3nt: TGTGCCAGTAGGGGAGGGTCGATAGGGCCCCTCCACTTT

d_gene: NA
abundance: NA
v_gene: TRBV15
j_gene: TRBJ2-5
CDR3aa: CATSRGDNQETQYF
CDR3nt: TGTGCCACCAGCAGGGGAGACAACCAAGAGACCCAGTACTTC

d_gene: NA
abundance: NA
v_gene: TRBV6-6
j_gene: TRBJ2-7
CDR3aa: CASRRGEGYEQYF
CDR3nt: TGTGCCAGCAGGAGGGGGGAGGGCTACGAGCAGTACTTC

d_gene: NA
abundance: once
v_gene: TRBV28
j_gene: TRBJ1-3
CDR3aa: CASRSQGSGNTIYF
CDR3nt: TGTGCCAGCAGATCACAGGGCTCTGGAAACACCATATATTTT

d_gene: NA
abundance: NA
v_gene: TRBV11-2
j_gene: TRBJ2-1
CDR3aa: CASSPRVQRSNEQFF
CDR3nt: TGTGCCAGCAGCCCGAGAGTTCAGCGAAGTAATGAGCAGTTCTTC

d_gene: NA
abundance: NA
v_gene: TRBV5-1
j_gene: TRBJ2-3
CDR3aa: CASSLGRAGASTDTQYF
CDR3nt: TGCGCCAGCAGCTTGGGCCGGGCGGGGGCTAGCACAGATACGCAGTATTTT

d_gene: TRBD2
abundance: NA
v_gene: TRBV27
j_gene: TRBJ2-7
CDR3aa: CASSWDGLAGAYEQYF
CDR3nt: TGTGCCAGCAGTTGGGACGGACTAGCGGGAGCCTACGAGCAGTACTTC

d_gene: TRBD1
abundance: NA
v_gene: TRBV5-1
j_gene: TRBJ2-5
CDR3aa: CASSLGGQPQETQYF
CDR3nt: TGCGCCAGCAGCCTAGGGGGACAGCCACAAGAGACCCAGTACTTC

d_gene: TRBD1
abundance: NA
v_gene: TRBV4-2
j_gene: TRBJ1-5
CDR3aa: CASSQDVGQGNRQPQHF
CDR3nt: TGTGCCAGCAGCCAAGATGTGGGACAGGGTAATCGACAGCCCCAGCATTTT

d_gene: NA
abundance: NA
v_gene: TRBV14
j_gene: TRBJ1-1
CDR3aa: CASSQDGGVTEAFF
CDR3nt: TGTGCCAGCAGCCAAGACGGCGGGGTCACTGAAGCTTTCTTT

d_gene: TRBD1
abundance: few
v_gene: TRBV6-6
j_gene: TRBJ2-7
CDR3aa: CASSRPGQGIYEQYF
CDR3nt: TGTGCCAGCAGTCGACCGGGACAGGGAATATACGAGCAGTACTTC

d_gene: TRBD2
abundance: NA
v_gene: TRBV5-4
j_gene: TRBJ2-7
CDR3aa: CASSLGTSRYEQYF
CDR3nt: TGTGCCAGCAGCTTGGGGACTAGCAGATACGAGCAGTACTTC

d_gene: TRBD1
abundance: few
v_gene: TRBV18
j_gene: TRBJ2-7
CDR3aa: CASSPGTGKTYEQYF
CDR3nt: TGTGCCAGCTCACCTGGGACAGGGAAGACCTACGAGCAGTACTTC

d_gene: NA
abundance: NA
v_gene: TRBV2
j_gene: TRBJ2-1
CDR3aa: CASSDVASGSRWFF
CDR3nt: NA

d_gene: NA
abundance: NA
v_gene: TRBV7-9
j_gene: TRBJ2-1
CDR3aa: CASSSTLDSSYNEQFF
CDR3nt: TGTGCCAGCAGCTCTACCTTGGACAGCTCCTACAATGAGCAGTTCTTC

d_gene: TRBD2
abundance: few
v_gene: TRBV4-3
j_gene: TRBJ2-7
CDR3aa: CASSQEASGGGAYEQYF
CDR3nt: TGCGCCAGCAGCCAAGAAGCTAGCGGGGGGGGAGCCTACGAGCAGTACTTC